This T cell receptor beta chain was identified in a study of blood T cell repertoires in COVID-19. Study details: Samples came from the United States, Italy and Spain, spanning acute and convalescent COVID-19. The cDNA or gDNA used as material had been derived from T cells, B-cell-depleted T cells, or PBMCs.

Original data processing: Scientists estimated how many nucleated cells there were by amplifying reference gene primers. Measured with immunoSEQ multiplex PCR; TCRdb has only the in-frame clones, and not every one. That table furnishes V, J and clone size, whereas the DNA furnished D and trimming. The table lists 300,000 to 350,000 clones, 80% to 95% of them singletons. In Seattle, patients joined the study during active infection and were tracked longitudinally. The CDR3 extends over 14 amino acids. The V end was cut by 4 bases, the J end by 0 bases, with 7 bases between. The V gene's germline CDR1 is SNHLY and CDR2 FYNNEI.

V and J are TRBV2 and TRBJ1-5, with D perhaps TRBD1 (5 bases). The TCR was taken from a woman aged 25-40 years with COVID-19, enrolled during active disease. Sequenced input: peripheral blood. CDR3: CASSGGYSNQPQHF. CDR3 in DNA: TGTGCCAGCAGTGGGGGCTATAGCAATCAGCCCCAGCATTTT.